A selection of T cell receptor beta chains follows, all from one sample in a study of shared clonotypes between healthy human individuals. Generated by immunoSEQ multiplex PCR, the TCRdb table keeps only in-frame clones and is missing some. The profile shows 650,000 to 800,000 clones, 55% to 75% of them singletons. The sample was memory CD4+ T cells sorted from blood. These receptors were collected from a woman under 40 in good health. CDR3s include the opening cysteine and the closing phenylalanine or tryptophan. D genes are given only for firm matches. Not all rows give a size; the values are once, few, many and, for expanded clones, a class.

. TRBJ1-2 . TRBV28 CASSRPLVGGYTF TGTGCCAGCAGCCGACCTCTGGTTGGTGGCTACACCTTC
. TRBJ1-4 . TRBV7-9 CASSSTTGREKLFF TGTGCCAGCAGCTCTACTACAGGGAGGGAAAAACTGTTTTTT
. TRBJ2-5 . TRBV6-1 CASRPEGLAQETQYF TGTGCCAGCAGGCCCGAGGGGTTAGCGCAAGAGACCCAGTACTTC
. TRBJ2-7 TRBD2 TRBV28 CASSRQGLAGTGQYF TGTGCCAGCAGTCGACAGGGACTAGCGGGAACGGGGCAGTACTTC
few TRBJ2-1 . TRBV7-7 CASSPGTSWEQFF TGTGCCAGCAGCCCAGGGACAAGTTGGGAGCAGTTCTTC
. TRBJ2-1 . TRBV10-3 CAIRDTSRTYNEQFF TGTGCCATCAGGGATACTAGTAGGACCTACAATGAGCAGTTCTTC
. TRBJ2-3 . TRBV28 CASSYSSGGTDTQYF TGTGCCAGCAGTTACTCAAGCGGAGGCACAGATACGCAGTATTTT
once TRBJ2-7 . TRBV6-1 CASTPVTPYYEQYF TGTGCCAGCACCCCGGTCACCCCTTACTACGAGCAGTACTTC
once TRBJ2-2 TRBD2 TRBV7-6 CASRPGLAGRSGELFF TGTGCCAGCAGACCGGGACTAGCGGGAAGGAGCGGGGAGCTGTTTTTT
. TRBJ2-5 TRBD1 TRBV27 CASSLSGGLETQYF TGTGCCAGCAGTTTATCAGGGGGCCTCGAGACCCAGTACTTC
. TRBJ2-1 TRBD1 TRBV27 CASSSPGTGYNEQFF TGTGCCAGCAGCTCGCCCGGGACAGGCTACAATGAGCAGTTCTTC
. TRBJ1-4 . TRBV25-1 CASSEYTGPEKLFF TGTGCCAGCAGTGAATATACAGGGCCTGAAAAACTGTTTTTT
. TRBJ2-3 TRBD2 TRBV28 CASSVAGSKADTQYF TGTGCCAGCAGTGTAGCGGGATCGAAAGCAGATACGCAGTATTTT
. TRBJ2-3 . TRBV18 CASSPQDSSTDTQYF TGTGCCAGCTCACCTCAAGATAGTAGCACAGATACGCAGTATTTT
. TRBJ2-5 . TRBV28 CASSLSGSSRPGTQYF TGTGCCAGCAGTTTATCAGGGAGCAGCCGCCCGGGGACCCAGTACTTC
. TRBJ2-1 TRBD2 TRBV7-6 CASSLGVGGGNNEQFF TGTGCCAGCAGCTTAGGGGTGGGCGGGGGTAACAATGAGCAGTTCTTC
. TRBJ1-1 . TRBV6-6 CASSPYLTAEAFF TGTGCCAGCAGTCCATACCTCACAGCTGAAGCTTTCTTT
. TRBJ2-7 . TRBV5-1 CASSSVGVTYEQYF TGCGCCAGCAGCTCCGTGGGGGTTACCTACGAGCAGTACTTC
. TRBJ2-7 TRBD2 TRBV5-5 CASSLSLAGAHEQYF TGTGCCAGCAGCTTAAGTTTGGCGGGAGCCCACGAGCAGTACTTC
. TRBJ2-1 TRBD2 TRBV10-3 CAISGPGTSGYNEQFF TGTGCCATCAGTGGTCCCGGGACTAGCGGGTACAATGAGCAGTTCTTC
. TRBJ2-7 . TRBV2 CASSEVGGVSYEQYF TGTGCCAGCAGTGAAGTTGGCGGAGTCTCCTACGAGCAGTACTTC
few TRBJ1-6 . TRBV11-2 CASSSSDRPRSPLHF TGTGCCAGCAGCTCATCCGACAGGCCCCGTTCACCCCTCCACTTT
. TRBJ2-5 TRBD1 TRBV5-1 CASSSHGTVGETQYF TGCGCCAGCAGCTCCCACGGGACAGTCGGAGAGACCCAGTACTTC
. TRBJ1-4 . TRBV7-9 CASNPPGEKLFF TGTGCCAGCAACCCACCCGGTGAAAAACTGTTTTTT
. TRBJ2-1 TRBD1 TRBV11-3 CASSPTGGEQFF TGTGCCAGCAGCCCGACAGGGGGGGAGCAGTTCTTC
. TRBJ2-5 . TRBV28 CASNESGQETQYF TGTGCCAGCAACGAGAGCGGCCAAGAGACCCAGTACTTC
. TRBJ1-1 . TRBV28 CASSSGYAFF TGTGCCAGCAGTTCAGGGTACGCTTTCTTT
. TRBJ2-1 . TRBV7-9 CASTPQGDSSYNEQFF TGTGCCAGCACACCGCAAGGGGACTCCTCCTACAATGAGCAGTTCTTC
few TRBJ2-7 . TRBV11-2 CASSLDNYEQYF TGTGCCAGCAGCTTAGACAATTACGAGCAGTACTTC
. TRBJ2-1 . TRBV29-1 CSVPAISSYNEQFF TGCAGCGTTCCCGCTATTAGTTCCTACAATGAGCAGTTCTTC
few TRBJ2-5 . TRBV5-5 CASSYPQETQYF TGTGCCAGCAGCTACCCGCAAGAGACCCAGTACTTC
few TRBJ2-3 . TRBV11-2 CASSLGGTDTQYF TGTGCCAGCAGCTTAGGTGGGACAGATACGCAGTATTTT
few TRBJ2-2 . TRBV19 CASSNRVPGELFF TGTGCCAGTAGTAACAGGGTCCCCGGGGAGCTGTTTTTT
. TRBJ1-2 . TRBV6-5 CASRALDGGYTF TGTGCCAGCAGGGCCCTTGACGGGGGCTACACCTTC
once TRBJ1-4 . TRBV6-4 CASSHAGTHLEKLFF TGTGCCAGCAGTCACGCCGGGACCCATCTTGAAAAACTGTTTTTT
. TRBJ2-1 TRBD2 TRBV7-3 CASSLDSGTYNEQFF TGTGCCAGCAGCTTAGATAGCGGGACCTACAATGAGCAGTTCTTC
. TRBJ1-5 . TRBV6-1 CASSESQLSNQPQHF TGTGCCAGCAGTGAATCACAGCTGAGCAATCAGCCCCAGCATTTT
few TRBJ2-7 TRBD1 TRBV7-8 CASSGRQGVYEQYF TGTGCCAGCAGCGGCAGACAGGGGGTCTACGAGCAGTACTTC
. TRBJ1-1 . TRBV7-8 CASSLDLGEAFF TGTGCCAGCAGCTTAGACTTGGGTGAAGCTTTCTTT
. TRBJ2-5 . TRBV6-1 CASTPGVQETQYF TGTGCCAGTACCCCGGGTGTCCAAGAGACCCAGTACTTC
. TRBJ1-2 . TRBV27 CASSSPGTPYGYTF TGTGCCAGCAGTTCCCCCGGGACACCCTATGGCTACACCTTC
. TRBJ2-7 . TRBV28 CASIAPTTSRHEQYF TGTGCCAGCATAGCCCCCACGACTAGTAGGCACGAGCAGTACTTC
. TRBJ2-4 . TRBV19 CASSIYGSSNIQYF TGTGCCAGTAGTATATACGGTAGTTCAAACATTCAGTACTTC
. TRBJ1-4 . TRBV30 CAWSGRGNEKLFF TGTGCCTGGAGCGGGAGGGGAAATGAAAAACTGTTTTTT
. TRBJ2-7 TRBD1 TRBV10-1 CASRRDRPYEQYF TGCGCCAGCAGAAGGGACAGACCCTACGAGCAGTACTTC
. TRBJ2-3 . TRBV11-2 CASSPKVGVVTDTQYF TGTGCCAGCAGCCCAAAGGTCGGTGTCGTAACAGATACGCAGTATTTT
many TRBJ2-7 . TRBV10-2 CASSAGGALYEQYF TGCGCCAGCAGTGCGGGGGGCGCCTTGTACGAGCAGTACTTC
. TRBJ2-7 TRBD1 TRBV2 CASDRGYEQYF TGTGCCAGCGACAGGGGGTACGAGCAGTACTTC
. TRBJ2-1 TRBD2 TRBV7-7 CASSTGLAGYNEQFF TGTGCCAGCAGCACGGGACTAGCGGGATACAATGAGCAGTTCTTC
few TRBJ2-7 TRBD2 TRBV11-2 CASSLVLAGGGYEQYF TGTGCCAGCAGCTTGGTACTAGCGGGAGGAGGCTACGAGCAGTACTTC
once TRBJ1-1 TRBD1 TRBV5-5 CASSTGQGRPEAFF TGTGCCAGCAGCACGGGACAGGGTCGGCCTGAAGCTTTCTTT
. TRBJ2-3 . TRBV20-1 CSTERTDTQYF TGCAGTACGGAACGCACAGATACGCAGTATTTT
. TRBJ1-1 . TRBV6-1 CASSTRTDLNTEAFF TGTGCCAGCAGTACTCGGACTGACTTGAACACTGAAGCTTTCTTT
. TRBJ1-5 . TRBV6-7 CASSRGQPQHF TGTGCCAGCAGTAGGGGTCAGCCCCAGCATTTT
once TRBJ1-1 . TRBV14 CASSSRRGDVEAFF TGTGCCAGCAGCTCACGAAGGGGGGATGTAGAAGCTTTCTTT
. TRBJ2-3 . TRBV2 CASNTQRSTDTQYF TGTGCCAGCAATACCCAGCGGAGCACAGATACGCAGTATTTT
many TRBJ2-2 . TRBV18 CASSPGAGLGTGELFF TGTGCCAGCTCACCGGGCGCAGGGCTTGGGACCGGGGAGCTGTTTTTT
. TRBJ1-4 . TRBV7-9 CASSLQTNEKLFF TGTGCCAGCAGCTTACAAACTAATGAAAAACTGTTTTTT
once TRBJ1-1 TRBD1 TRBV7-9 CASSLGPGQEYTEAFF TGTGCCAGCAGCTTAGGTCCGGGACAGGAGTACACTGAAGCTTTCTTT